Shown below are 3 T cell receptor beta chains from a single sample sequenced in a study of T cell responses to AZD1222 COVID-19 vaccine. Sequencing was performed with immunoSEQ multiplex PCR; in TCRdb, only in-frame clones are kept and a portion is missing. The data show about 150,000 clones, with 90% to 95% seen just once and approximately 3.6% held by the top ten. The sequences come from peripheral blood, collected 28 days after the second AZD1222 dose. All receptors derive from an adult who received the AZD1222 COVID-19 vaccine.

The rearrangement links TRBV19 to TRBJ1-6, with unresolved D. The germline V gene encodes CDR1 LNHDA and CDR2 SQIVND (reference sequence). This CDR3 has 13 amino acids. V lost 1 base and J lost 7, with 5 bases in between. DNA for the CDR3: TGTGCCAGTAGTATAGGGCAAAATTCACCCCTCCACTTT. Its protein is CASSIGQNSPLHF.

This chain uses TRBV29-1 with TRBJ1-1, with 7 nucleotides matching TRBD1. The germline CDR1 and CDR2 sequences are SQVTM and ANQGSEA. V lost 7 bases to trimming and J lost 7 bases; unmatched junction nucleotides: 12. The CDR3 spans 13 residues. The CDR3 DNA is TGCAGCGCGGGCCGGGACAGCCAACGTGAAGCTTTCTTT. Translated: CSAGRDSQREAFF.

The V and J genes are TRBV20-1 and TRBJ1-5, with D maybe TRBD1 (5 bases). This CDR3 region has 14 residues. Per germline, CDR1 DFQATT and CDR2 SNEGSKA (reference sequence). V was cut by 3 bases and J by 4 bases, with 13 bases left in between. The CDR3 region has the DNA TGCAGTGCTAGTCCGCCTGAGGGGAATCAGCCCCAGCATTTT. It translates to CSASPPEGNQPQHF.